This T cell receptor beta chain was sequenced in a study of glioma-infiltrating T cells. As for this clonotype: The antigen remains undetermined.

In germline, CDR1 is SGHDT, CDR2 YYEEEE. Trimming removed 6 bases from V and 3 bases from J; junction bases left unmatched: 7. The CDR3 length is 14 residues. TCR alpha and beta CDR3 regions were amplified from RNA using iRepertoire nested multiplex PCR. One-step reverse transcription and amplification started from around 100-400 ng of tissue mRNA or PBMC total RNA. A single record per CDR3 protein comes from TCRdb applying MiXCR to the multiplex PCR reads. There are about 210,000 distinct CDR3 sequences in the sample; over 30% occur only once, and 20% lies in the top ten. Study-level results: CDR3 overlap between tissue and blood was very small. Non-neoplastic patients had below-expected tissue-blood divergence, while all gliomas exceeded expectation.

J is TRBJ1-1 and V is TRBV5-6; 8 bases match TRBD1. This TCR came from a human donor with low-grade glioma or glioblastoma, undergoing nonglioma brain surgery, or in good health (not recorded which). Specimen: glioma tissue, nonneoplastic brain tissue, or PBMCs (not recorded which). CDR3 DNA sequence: TGTGCCAGCAAAAGGACAGGGTCGGACACTGAAGCTTTCTTT. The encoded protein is CASKRTGSDTEAFF.